These 9 T cell receptor beta chains originate from one sample sequenced in a study of blood T cell repertoires in COVID-19. Data came from immunoSEQ multiplex PCR; TCRdb stores just in-frame clones and leaves some out. The data contain 130,000 to 150,000 clones, 88% of them singletons. Sequencing input: peripheral blood. The receptors come from a human donor in a cohort sampled during active COVID-19.

This clone was seen a single time. CDR3 loop: CASSLALGQGPSGGGYTF. CDR3 bases: TGCGCCAGCAGCTTGGCTTTGGGACAGGGGCCATCAGGTGGTGGCTACACCTTC. The V and J genes are TRBV5-1 and TRBJ1-2; 10 bases map to TRBD1. This CDR3 spans 18 amino acids. V dropped 0 bases and J dropped 7; count of bases not matched to a gene: 15. The germline V gene has CDR1 SGHRS and CDR2 YFSETQ.

V is TRBV19 and J is TRBJ2-2, with TRBD2 matching over 14 bases. With 4 bases clipped from V and 2 bases from J, the junction kept 9 bases outside the gene matches. The CDR3 extends over 19 amino acids. Germline V gene data show CDR1 as LNHDA and CDR2 as SQIVND (reference sequence). DNA of the CDR3: TGTGCCAGTAGTAATCAGGGACTAGCGGGGGAGTTTAACACCGGGGAGCTGTTTTTT. Its translation: CASSNQGLAGEFNTGELFF.

This sequence joins TRBV7-6 and TRBJ2-5; 11 nucleotides agree with TRBD1. Germline lookup yields CDR1 SGHVS and CDR2 FNYEAQ. The CDR3 length is 14 residues. V lost 8 bases, J lost 5 bases, and 7 bases stayed unmatched. Written as DNA, the CDR3 is TGTGCCAGCGGCGGGACAGGGGGTTACGAGACCCAGTACTTC. This gives the protein CASGGTGGYETQYF.

The chain joins TRBV5-4 to TRBJ2-3, with D possibly TRBD1 on 6 matching bases. This CDR3 contains 16 residues. The germline V and J ends were trimmed by 4 bases and 0 bases, with 15 bases remaining between them. In germline, CDR1 is SGHNT, CDR2 YYREEE (reference sequence). The CDR3 sequence: CASSLYYRVSTDTQYF. The DNA of the CDR3 is TGTGCCAGCAGCCTCTATTACAGGGTTAGCACAGATACGCAGTATTTT. Variable domain in full (rest from reference TRBV5-4 and TRBJ2-3): ETGVTQSPTHLIKTRGQQVTLRCSSQSGHNTVSWYQQALGQGPQFIFQYYREEENGRGNFPPRFSGLQFPNYSSELNVNALELDDSALYLCASSLYYRVSTDTQYFGPGTRLTVL.

The chain couples TRBV25-1 to TRBJ1-4; TRBD1 agrees at 8 bases. The CDR3 is 15 amino acids. J lost 7 bases, V lost 3 bases, and 7 bases had no gene match. The germline V gene has CDR1 MGHDK and CDR2 SYGVNS. The CDR3 loop reads CASSDPGDRTEKLFF. The CDR3 nucleotides are TGTGCCAGCAGTGACCCCGGGGACAGGACTGAAAAACTGTTTTTT.

The gene calls are TRBV12-3 or TRBV12-4 and TRBJ2-5; 8 bases line up with TRBD1. The CDR3 contains 13 residues. The junction had 3 bases not matched to a gene; V was cut back by 4 bases and J by 5 bases. The CDR3 reads CASSWQGAETQYF. The CDR3, as DNA: TGTGCCAGCAGTTGGCAGGGGGCGGAGACCCAGTACTTC.

The CDR3 bases are TGTGCCAGCAGGGAGACAGGGCGGAGCTCCTATAATTCACCCCTCCACTTT. Translation: CASRETGRSSYNSPLHF. The rearrangement uses TRBV28 and TRBJ1-6; TRBD1 matches at 7 bases. This CDR3 has 17 residues. Trimming removed 6 bases from V and 0 bases from J; junction bases left unmatched: 8. Per germline, CDR1 MDHEN and CDR2 SYDVKM.

The chain recombines TRBV30 with TRBJ2-7; 7 bases align to TRBD1. Germline assignment: CDR1 GTSNPN and CDR2 SVGIG (reference sequence). The CDR3 extends over 11 amino acids. V gave up 3 bases and J gave up 7 bases; unmatched junction bases: 3. CDR3 residues: CAWRTGKEQYF. As DNA, the CDR3 is TGTGCCTGGAGGACAGGGAAAGAGCAGTACTTC.

V gene TRBV28 combines with J gene TRBJ1-2; 9 positions agree with TRBD1. V lost 4 bases to trimming and J lost 5 bases; unmatched junction nucleotides: 11. CDR1 is MDHEN, CDR2 SYDVKM, per germline. This CDR3 contains 16 residues. The CDR3 reads CASSSLSGTGKYGYTF. CDR3 sequence (DNA): TGTGCCAGCAGTTCCCTATCCGGGACAGGGAAATATGGCTACACCTTC.